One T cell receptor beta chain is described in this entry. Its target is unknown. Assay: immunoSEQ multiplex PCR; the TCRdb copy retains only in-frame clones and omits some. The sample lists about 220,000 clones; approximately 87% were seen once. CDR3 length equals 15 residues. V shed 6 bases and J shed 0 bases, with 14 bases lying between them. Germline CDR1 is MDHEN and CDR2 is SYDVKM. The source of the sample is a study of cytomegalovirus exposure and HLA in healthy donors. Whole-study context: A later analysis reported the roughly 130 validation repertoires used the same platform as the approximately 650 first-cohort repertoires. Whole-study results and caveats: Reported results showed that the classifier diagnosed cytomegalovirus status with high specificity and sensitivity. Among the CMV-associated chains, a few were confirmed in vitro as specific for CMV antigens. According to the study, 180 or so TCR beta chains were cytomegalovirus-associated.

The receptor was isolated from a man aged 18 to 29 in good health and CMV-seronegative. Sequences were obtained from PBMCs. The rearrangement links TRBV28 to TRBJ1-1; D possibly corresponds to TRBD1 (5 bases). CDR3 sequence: CASRTGGIMNTEAFF. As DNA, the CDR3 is TGTGCCAGCAGAACAGGCGGGATAATGAACACTGAAGCTTTCTTT.